The present T cell receptor (beta chain) was sequenced within a study of blood T cell repertoires in COVID-19 (dated by TCRdb to 2018 to 2021). With respect to the entire study: The collaborator samples originated in the United States, Italy and Spain and spanned the acute and convalescent phases of COVID-19. The repertoires were released in a freely available public database meant as a resource for research on the immune response to SARS-CoV-2. Sample metadata almost always included a de-identified subject ID, COVID-19 status, age in years and sex. HLA class I and class II types, where available, came from metadata supplied by the sample provider rather than from assay-based typing. Subjects who had been exposed to COVID-19, were actively infected with it, or had recovered from it provided the deeply sampled blood TCRbeta repertoires that made up the dataset. The prospective study material was composed of cDNA or gDNA derived from T cells, B-cell-depleted T cells, or PBMCs. The samples were drawn from two sources: the first 160 participants of the ongoing ImmuneRACE study, and over 1,000 subjects contributed by 6 global collaborators.

Whole blood was collected in K2EDTA tubes by collaborating institutions according to the institutions' own protocols. For TCRbeta analysis, collaborators shipped samples as frozen whole blood, isolated PBMCs, or DNA extracted from either of those sample types. TCRbeta CDR3 regions were amplified from genomic DNA using the immunoSEQ Assay, a bias-controlled multiplex PCR. As for how the authors treated the data: Nucleated cell counts per sample were estimated from amplification of reference gene primers within the assay. Sequence reads were collapsed and filtered to measure the absolute abundance of every unique TCRbeta CDR3 rearrangement. For each sample, productive Simpson clonality was calculated by taking the square root of Simpson's diversity index across productive rearrangements. Held by TCRdb, this immuneACCESS table contains in-frame sequences only and omits some clones. Under half of the omission traces to an unresolved V gene where checked; the cause of the rest is unknown. D and trimming were read from the DNA, whereas the V and J calls and clone size are those reported in that table. For this sample there are some 69,000 clones; about 88% appear just once. Clones ranked in the top ten supply 1.3% of the sample.

Comments on this clone: The target of this receptor is not known. Base qualities are missing; no much larger clone stands one base away.

The germline V gene (reference sequence) yields LNHDA for CDR1 and SQIVND for CDR2. V and J are trimmed by 5 bases and 4 bases, and the gene matches miss 8 bases of the junction. The CDR3 sequence holds 15 residues, the cysteine and phenylalanine included. The sequence is cut down to CDR3 DNA, 45 bases in frame from base 1. Points the paper makes about the study in general: The quantity of clinical and demographic metadata differed by source and by participant and was supplied without curation.

Material for sequencing was peripheral blood. The receptor comes from a man between 60 and 75 years old with acute or convalescent COVID-19. Recombination joined TRBV19 with TRBJ2-1; TRBD1 aligns with 7 central bases. At the DNA level, the sequence is TGTGCCAGTAGTGACAGGGCGAACCAGTACAATGAGCAGTTCTTC. It specifies CASSDRANQYNEQFF.